This TCR beta chain emerged from a study of HIV-infected patients and healthy controls. In this sample, this clonotype turned up many times. Alpha and beta constant-region primers primed reverse transcription of about 0.5 ug RNA. Each of the alpha and beta chains got its own library through chain-specific third strand synthesis with indices. A single primer pair per chain amplified all rearrangements, with per-molecule barcodes. A 5' RACE adapter with a random hexamer and the SP2 primer site was joined to cDNA. TCRdb re-called the 5' RACE reads with MiXCR, one entry per CDR3 protein. The sample shows 8,000 to 10,000 distinct CDR3 sequences, approximately 5% of them seen only once. No cell fractionation was done, so the repertoire covers all unsorted peripheral blood T cells. Two fifths of the ten uninfected healthy control donors were sampled twice, around three months apart. V lost 5 bases, J lost 0 bases, and 14 bases lay in between. The germline V gene has CDR1 SGHTA and CDR2 FQGNSA. CDR3 length: 16 amino acids.

The sample was blood. The chain combines TRBV7-2 with TRBJ2-1; perhaps TRBD1 as D (6 bases). This TCR came from an adult in good health. CDR3 protein: CASSPQGAASYNEQFF. The DNA for the CDR3 is TGTGCCAGCAGCCCACAGGGCGCAGCCTCCTACAATGAGCAGTTCTTC.